This TCR beta chain was captured in a study of blood T cell repertoires in COVID-19. The overall study: Acute and convalescent COVID-19 specimens originated in the United States, Italy and Spain. PBMCs, B-cell-depleted T cells, or T cells provided the cDNA or gDNA that made up the material.

Source study methods: Reference gene primer amplification gave estimated nucleated cell counts. Produced via immunoSEQ multiplex PCR; TCRdb's table is partial and in-frame only. V, J and clone size are those of that table, while D and trimming were read from the DNA. This table has about 380,000 clones, 85% appearing once. There are 15 residues in the CDR3. The trim removed 0 bases at V and 4 bases at J, leaving 7 bases unmatched. CDR1 is SGHRS and CDR2 is YFSETQ in the germline V gene. This clone was observed once. This receptor was obtained from a young woman with acute or convalescent COVID-19. The chain uses TRBV5-1 and TRBJ2-7; TRBD2 matches at 7 bases. The sequencing sample was made of peripheral blood. The CDR3 loop is CASSLGLADYYEQYF. In nucleotides, the CDR3 is TGCGCCAGCAGCTTGGGGCTAGCGGATTATTACGAGCAGTACTTC. Combining the CDR3 with reference TRBV5-1 and TRBJ2-7 gives the whole variable domain KAGVTQTPRYLIKTRGQQVTLSCSPISGHRSVSWYQQTPGQGLQFLFEYFSETQRNKGNFPGRFSGRQFSNSRSEMNVSTLELGDSALYLCASSLGLADYYEQYFGPGTRLTVT.